Described below is a single TCR beta chain sequence and its context. The antigen remains unidentified. This CDR3 region has 15 residues. Germline-derived CDR1 and CDR2 are LGHNA and YSLEER. Trimming cost V 0 bases and J 2 bases, with 8 bases left between them. Assay used: immunoSEQ multiplex PCR; TCRdb lists only in-frame clones, some missing. The table shows approximately 50,000 clones, with about 79% occurring only once. As to time point: week 35, safety follow-up. With topical imiquimod, each dose of the vaccine consisted of 300 ug of mutant IDH1 20-mer peptide. Patients received eight vaccinations in weeks 1, 3, 5, 7, 11, 15, 19, 23. The entry originates in a study of a mutant IDH1 vaccine in newly diagnosed glioma. Study summary: Radiotherapy alone preceded vaccination by 4-6 weeks; alternatively, vaccination started with temozolomide cycles. Beforehand, treatment had been radiotherapy, temozolomide, or both; the majority received both. Visits designated V12 and V13 were conducted at weeks 35 and 47, respectively.

The genes are TRBV4-3 and TRBJ1-5; D perhaps matches TRBD1 (5 bases). This sequence originates from a man in his forties with glioma. The specimen comprised PBMCs, sampled from a glioma patient whose treatment included an IDH1 peptide vaccine. The DNA of the CDR3 is TGCGCCAGCAGCCAAGATTCGACAGGCAATCAGCCCCAGCATTTT. Encoded protein: CASSQDSTGNQPQHF.